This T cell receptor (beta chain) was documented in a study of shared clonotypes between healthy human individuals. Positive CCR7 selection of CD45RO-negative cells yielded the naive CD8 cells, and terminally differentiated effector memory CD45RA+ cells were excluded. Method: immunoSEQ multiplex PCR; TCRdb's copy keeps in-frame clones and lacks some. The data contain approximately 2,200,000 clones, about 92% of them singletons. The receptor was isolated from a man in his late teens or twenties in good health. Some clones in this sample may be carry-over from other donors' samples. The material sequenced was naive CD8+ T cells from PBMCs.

CDR3 nucleotide sequence: TGCGCCAGCAGCGACCGACTAGCGGGAGTGTGGACCCAGTACTTC. It specifies CASSDRLAGVWTQYF. The chain uses TRBV5-1 and TRBJ2-5, with 12 bases identical to TRBD2. V gave up 4 bases and J gave up 7 bases; unmatched junction bases: 8. Germline V gives CDR1 SGHRS, CDR2 YFSETQ. The CDR3 consists of 15 residues.